This T cell receptor (beta chain) was observed in a study of cytomegalovirus exposure and HLA in healthy donors (dated by TCRdb to about 2017). Context from the whole study: An earlier analysis of approximately 550 of the donors reported approximately 290 Gb of sequence data and 117 million unique TCR beta sequences from some 180 million T cells. About 320 gigabases of sequencing data and 80 million or so unique TCR sequences were included in an early release covering under 650 HLA-typed donors. Of the roughly 400 genotyped donors, approximately 80% fell in the genetic ancestry cluster associated with self-reported Caucasian donors. The study aimed to test whether signatures of past pathogen exposure could be identified by cataloging public T cell receptors. The study used immunosequencing to profile the T cell repertoires of several hundred subjects and linked those repertoires to cytomegalovirus serostatus. In addition to the first cohort of about 650 subjects, a separate validation cohort of 120 different subjects was used. To predict cytomegalovirus infection status, the study brought together high-throughput TCR immunosequencing, statistical association of individual TCRs with disease status, and machine learning. In a later analysis, previously published TCR beta repertoires from about 670 donors were re-analyzed and high-resolution HLA genotyping was added so that TCR occurrence patterns could be studied. Rather than using new phenotypic data, the later analysis identified candidate immune exposures from TCR beta sequences and from how often those sequences occurred across donors. In an earlier analysis of more than 550 of the donors, high-throughput TCR beta sequencing was used to judge whether each TCR beta V gene segment behaved as functional or pseudogenic. Donor age, sex, ethnicity and CMV serostatus were compiled alongside the repertoire data. A later genetic analysis used genome-wide SNP genotypes for about 65% of the roughly 700 donors, treating that subset as a discovery cohort. Every discovery cohort repertoire had been produced on one sequencing platform. Both class I and class II loci were covered by HLA typing, at four-digit resolution. Typing coverage varied by locus: about 620-630 donors for A, B, C, DRB1 and DQB1; roughly 520 for DQA1; more than 600 for DPA1; 450 to 480 for DPB1. About 5 DR-DQ haplotypes were handled as single units for association and clustering, since linkage in the cohort was strong. Among a few hundred genotyped donors of the cohort, an average of approximately 240,000 unique TCR beta nucleotide sequences were sequenced per donor, approximately 20% of them non-productive. Points the paper makes about the study in general: A later genetic analysis associated a missense DCLRE1C variant with V-gene and J-gene trimming of TCR beta chains, and an independent cohort replicated the association. In this cohort, only TCR beta chains were sequenced, and detectable features were limited by the absence of alpha or paired-chain data. Some IMGT-functional V segments, including TRBV6-2 and TRBV6-3, could not be distinguished by the 87-base-pair reads and were therefore excluded. Most TCR sequences were seen in very few donors, while some public TCRs were found in many individuals. Linkage disequilibrium might explain the correlated functional status among segregating V segments, but an unknown experimental factor could not be ruled out. In a later analysis, TCR association rates were found to vary across HLA loci, with the most associated TCRs seen for DRB1 alleles and the fewest for HLA-C alleles. Three of the identified cytomegalovirus-associated TCR beta chains were confirmed in vitro to be specific for cytomegalovirus antigens. The classifier was reported to diagnose cytomegalovirus status with high specificity and sensitivity in both the original and validation cohorts. HLA typing was unavailable for some donors at each locus, so association tests used only the typed subset. The earlier analysis of approximately 560 of the donors excluded some 15 rarely observed V segments, including chromosome 9 orphons, because counts were too low. Sequencing depth was assumed to be roughly uniform across donors in the presence/absence analyses, though that assumption may not hold. The study listed 150 to 200 TCR beta chains as associated with cytomegalovirus. The only immune exposure information available for the cohort was CMV serostatus. At a false discovery rate of 0.05, a later analysis linked 16,951 TCR beta sequences to specific HLA alleles. An earlier analysis of approximately 590 of the donors showed that most TCR beta V segments appeared in productive rearrangements either about 87% or about 30% of the time, which broadly matched IMGT annotations. Strong co-occurrence of HLA alleles, especially DR and DQ, made assigning TCR associations to individual alleles difficult. Compared with the roughly 600-donor mean, donors in an Asian-associated ancestry cluster had fewer N-insertions in productive TCRs, according to a later genetic analysis. A cluster of highly shared sequence variants was judged likely to be a technical artifact of the sequencing pipeline. A later analysis found that HLA-associated TCR beta chains were more clonally expanded and had lower generation probabilities than equally common non-associated chains. A further reported finding was that TCR beta sequences accurately predicted the HLA-A and HLA-B alleles for most subjects in the first cohort. In a later analysis, most CMV-associated TCR beta chains were found to appear HLA-restricted, with HLA associations seemingly driven largely by CMV exposure. The authors suggested that the approach could potentially be generalized to other disease states and immunological phenotypes. A later analysis reported that several top co-occurrence clusters appeared linked to parvovirus B19, influenza, CMV and Epstein-Barr virus.

The cysteine opens and the phenylalanine closes a CDR3 of 16 amino acids. Kept here is only the CDR3 DNA, which spans 48 bases and is read in frame from base 1. CDR1 and CDR2 were assigned from the germline V gene as SNHLY and FYNNEI. Cut back by 0 bases and 4 bases, the V and J ends lie 12 bases apart. The cohort comprised 550 to 700 healthy bone marrow donors. At the time of sampling, every cohort member was nominally healthy, though immune exposures that went unrecorded were likely present. The donor was CMV seropositive and belonged to the group of 250 to 350 seropositive cohort members. A peripheral blood sample was collected from each donor, and TCR beta sequencing was performed on peripheral blood mononuclear cells. The Qiagen DNeasy Blood Extraction Kit was used to extract genomic DNA from the blood cell samples. The receptor library was made with the immunoSEQ multiplex PCR assay. A mixture of 60 forward primers for TCR Vbeta segments and 13 reverse primers for TCR Jbeta segments was used in the multiplex PCR. The CDR3 region of rearranged TCR beta genes was amplified from genomic DNA by a multiplex PCR assay. On the Illumina HiSeq System, the amplified TCR beta libraries were sequenced as 87-base-pair reads. On the authors' methods: A later analysis counted 75 million to 100 million unique TCR beta chains across the 700 or so repertoires, and 9 million to 14 million of these chains were shared by at least two donors. A nearest-neighbor algorithm error-corrected the raw reads and collapsed the reads into unique sequences, merging closely related sequences to remove PCR and sequencing errors. To assign V, D and J gene segments, CDR3 sequences were aligned to IMGT reference sequences. For a sequence to be retained, a match of at least six nucleotides to both a V gene segment and a J gene segment was required. A rearrangement counted as productive if the CDR3 had no stop codons and remained in frame with V and J, and every other rearrangement counted as non-productive. CDR3 was defined by IMGT convention, running from the second conserved V-encoded cysteine to the conserved J-encoded phenylalanine. Sequences without an unambiguous match to a single V gene segment were excluded from the earlier analysis of over 500 of the donors. An earlier analysis of a few hundred of the donors classified V segments as functional when productive rearrangements were above 56.7% and as segregating when the standard deviation between donors was above 5%. A statistical classification framework was developed to diagnose cytomegalovirus status using the catalog of TCR beta chain sequences. In a later analysis, V and J genes were assigned by comparing TCR nucleotide sequences against IMGT/GENE-DB human TR gene sequences. The TCRdist pipeline was used in a later analysis to assign CDR3 sequences and most-parsimonious VDJ recombination scenarios. In a later analysis, every TCR beta chain was defined by the combination of its CDR3 amino acid sequence and its V-gene family, and reads without a unique V-gene family were dropped. A later analysis removed 592 highly shared, low-generation-probability nucleotide sequences to deal with suspected cross-contamination and a sequencing artifact. In a later analysis, a clonal expansion index for each public chain was calculated from normalized within-repertoire ranks of inferred template counts. In a later analysis, generation probabilities were computed with a VDJ recombination model fitted to out-of-frame rearrangements, and the resulting probabilities were checked against IGoR. A later analysis scored TCR-TCR, TCR-HLA and TCR-CMV co-occurrence with hypergeometric tests, applying a repertoire-size bias correction to TCR pairs. To estimate false discovery rates, a later analysis permuted the HLA or CMV assignments 20 times. In a later analysis, co-occurring TCRs were grouped with DBSCAN, and TCRdist sequence similarity was added when clustering was performed within HLA-allele-positive subsets. For co-occurrence clustering, repertoires with fewer than 30,000 or more than 120,000 public chains were excluded, along with 4 to 6 repertoires with anomalous nucleotide sharing. Entries here come from immuneACCESS through TCRdb and include only in-frame sequences with V and J called. Some clones fail to appear in such tables; in the studies checked, an unresolved V gene covers under half of the shortfall, and the cause of the remainder is unknown. The V and J calls and the clone size are those of that table, but D and trimming were determined from the DNA. The sample table holds 150,000 or so clones, of which 65% to 80% were seen once. 2.5% to 3.5% of the sample belongs to the ten largest clones.

Notes on this clone: The antigen it binds to is not known. No base qualities exist here, and no much larger clone lies one base off it.

This receptor was identified in a woman aged 45-65 years in good health and CMV-seropositive. The sequencing input was PBMCs. The chain is made from TRBV2 and TRBJ1-4, with an unclear D gene assignment. The CDR3 here reads CASSEAGGTRNEKLFF. DNA sequence: TGTGCCAGCAGTGAAGCTGGCGGCACCCGTAATGAAAAACTGTTTTTT.